Here is one T cell receptor beta chain with its context. Its antigen is unknown. No much larger clone is present one base from it, and per-base qualities are unavailable. Receptor amplification or capture employed the immunoSEQ multiplex PCR assay. TCRdb mirrors the immuneACCESS table, restricted to in-frame sequences. Some clones are absent from its copies; in checked studies, under half trace to an unresolved V gene, and the reason for the others is unknown. The sample profile shows over 90,000 clones; roughly 89% of them were found once. Clones ranked in the top ten supply 15% to 20% of the sample. The data were obtained in a study of control samples from healthy donors and cancer patients (dated by TCRdb to the early 2020s). CDR1 and CDR2, per the germline V gene, are SNHLY and FYNNEI. Deletion took 8 bases off V and 0 bases off J, with a span of 10 bases between the germline ends. The CDR3 sequence holds 13 residues, the cysteine and phenylalanine included. The entry retains the CDR3 DNA only, 39 bases that are in frame from base 1.

The sequence was obtained from a man aged 60-69 years with lung cancer. This receptor chain uses TRBV2 and TRBJ1-1; the D gene cannot be resolved reliably. The source material was PBMCs. Here is the DNA: TGTGCCAGCCGGCCAAGTATGAACACTGAAGCTTTCTTT. Its amino acids are CASRPSMNTEAFF.